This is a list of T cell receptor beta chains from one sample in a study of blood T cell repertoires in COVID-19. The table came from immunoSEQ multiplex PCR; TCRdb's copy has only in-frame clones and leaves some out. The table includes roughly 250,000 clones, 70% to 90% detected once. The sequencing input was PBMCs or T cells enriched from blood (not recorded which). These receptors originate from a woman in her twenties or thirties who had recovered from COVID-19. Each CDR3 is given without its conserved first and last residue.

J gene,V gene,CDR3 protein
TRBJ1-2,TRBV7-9,ASSTGGWDGYT
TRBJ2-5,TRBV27,ASSSDRGSKETQY
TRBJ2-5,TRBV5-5,ASSLVGELSQETQY
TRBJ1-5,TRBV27,ASSLAGGRPQH
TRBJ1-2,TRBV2,ASSVKQGGTYGYT
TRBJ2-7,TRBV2,ASSEGGQGYEQY
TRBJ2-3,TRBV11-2,ASSFSSGLRDTQY
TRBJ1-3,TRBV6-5,ASSSGQGAGNTIY
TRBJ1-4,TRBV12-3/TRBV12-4,ASSLRNEKLF
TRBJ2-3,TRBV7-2,ASSLSSTDTQY
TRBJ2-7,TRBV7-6,ASSRWAGGSNEQY
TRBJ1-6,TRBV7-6,ASSLGRGWDSPLH
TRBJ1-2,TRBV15,ATSRAGTGGYFDGYT
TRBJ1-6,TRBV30,AWKSEVANSPLH
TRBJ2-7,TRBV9,ASSVTPRDFQEQY
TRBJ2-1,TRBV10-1,ASSELGANEQF
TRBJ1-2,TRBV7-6,ASSPGGGQTYGYT
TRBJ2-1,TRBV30,AWSRTGNEQF
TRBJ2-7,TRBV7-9,ASSPDRGSGSYEQY
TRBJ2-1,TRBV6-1,ASSDIVPNEQF